A single T cell receptor beta chain is shown here with its context. What it recognizes is unknown. Trimming left V 2 bases short and J 1 base short, with 12 bases between. Germline V gene lookup returns CDR1 SEHNR and CDR2 FQNEAQ (reference sequence). The CDR3 contains 15 residues. Several immunoSEQ 96-well plates shared each subset's DNA, each plate a replicate. Assay used: immunoSEQ multiplex PCR; TCRdb lists only in-frame clones, some missing. This sample carries over a million clones, approximately 96% of them seen once, and the ten largest clones take roughly 1.2%. This record comes from a study of shared clonotypes between healthy human individuals. Findings and limits, study-wide: When naive CD4 clonotypes were compared across a few donors, 5% to 5.5% were shared. Sampling involved blood alone; tissue repertoires likely differ.

The sample comprised naive CD4+ T cells sorted from blood. The subset was: CD45RA+ positively selected. V is TRBV7-9 and J is TRBJ2-7; D is possibly TRBD2 (5 bases). The TCR comes from a man aged 25 to 45 in good health. CDR3: CASSLWLAESYEQYF. CDR3 nucleotides: TGTGCCAGCAGCTTATGGCTAGCCGAATCCTACGAGCAGTACTTC.